This TCR beta chain is drawn from a study of cytomegalovirus exposure and HLA in healthy donors. Study findings and constraints: The study recorded 150 to 200 TCR beta chains that were cytomegalovirus-associated. Reports indicated that the classifier achieved high specificity and sensitivity in diagnosing cytomegalovirus status. Despite most TCR sequences being rare, some public TCRs occurred in many donors. The tendency of first-cohort TCR clusters to co-occur in the roughly 120 validation repertoires was the finding of a later analysis.

Sequenced by immunoSEQ multiplex PCR; TCRdb stores in-frame clones only, minus some. This repertoire shows fewer than 85,000 clones, over 85% found once; its top ten account for 3% to 4.5%. To note about this clone: Antigen unknown.

Looked up from germline, CDR1 is SQVTM and CDR2 is ANQGSEA. With V trimmed by 2 bases and J by 1 base, 5 bases remained unmatched. This CDR3 has 15 amino acids. The sequence was collected from a woman aged 18-29 years in good health and CMV-seropositive. The V call is TRBV29-1, the J call TRBJ2-7, with 10 bases aligning to TRBD1. The sequencing input was PBMCs. The CDR3 protein is CSVEFPGQGSYEQYF. The CDR3, as DNA: TGCAGCGTTGAATTCCCGGGACAGGGGTCCTACGAGCAGTACTTC.